The clone carrying this TCR beta chain was recorded once. The length of the CDR3 is 16 residues. The germline V gene has CDR1 SGHDT and CDR2 YYEEEE. J was trimmed by 3 bases and V by 1 base; bases with no gene match: 8. The data are from a study of technical replicates of blood from a handful of donors. The protocol was immunoSEQ multiplex PCR, while the TCRdb copy is restricted to in-frame clones and leaves out a portion. The repertoire holds about 60,000 clones, more than 75% seen once, with roughly 5.2% in the top ten. Input material: PBMCs. The source of this sequence is a human donor in good health. Some clones in this sample may be carry-over from other donors' samples. This chain uses TRBV5-6 with TRBJ2-7; 9 bases line up with TRBD1. The CDR3 loop reads CASSLLRDRALYEQYF. The CDR3 DNA reads as TGTGCCAGCAGCTTGCTACGGGACAGGGCCCTCTACGAGCAGTACTTC.